This T cell receptor beta chain derives from a study of blood T cell repertoires in COVID-19. Study-level background: Both acute and convalescent COVID-19 samples were obtained from the United States, Italy and Spain.

Germline CDR1 is DFQATT and CDR2 is SNEGSKA (reference sequence). CDR3 length: 11 residues. V dropped 5 bases and J dropped 4; count of bases not matched to a gene: 2. In the authors' methods: By means of reference gene primer amplification, nucleated cell counts were estimated. Method: immunoSEQ multiplex PCR; TCRdb's copy keeps in-frame clones and lacks some. V and J calls and clone size are as listed in that table; D and trimming were resolved from the DNA. The sample has approximately 240,000 clones, approximately 81% seen once. Concerning this clone: The same CDR3 also results from other DNA sequences found in this sample.

This chain joins TRBV20-1 and TRBJ2-7; 7 bases line up with TRBD2. The TCR sequence derives from a woman aged 55-75 years who had recovered from COVID-19. The sample comprised peripheral blood. CDR3 region: CSASGGYEQYF. CDR3 in DNA: TGCAGTGCTTCCGGGGGGTACGAGCAGTACTTC.